The T cell receptor (beta chain) described here comes from a study of blood T cells in healthy people across ages. Study results and limitations: Comparison with aged donors showed that long-lived donors had more naive CD4+ cells and higher diversity.

Alongside a J-beta primer mix, a sample-barcoded 5' primer served in a second PCR lasting about 7 to 11 cycles. TCRdb reprocessed the 5' RACE reads via MiXCR and lists one record per CDR3 protein. The table shows roughly 800,000 distinct CDR3 sequences, with 20% to 25% occurring only once. As regards this clonotype: What it binds is not known.

Germline V gene lookup returns CDR1 DFQATT and CDR2 SNEGSKA (reference sequence). The junction had 5 bases not matched to a gene; V was cut back by 3 bases and J by 5 bases. This CDR3 is built from 14 residues. These data were also reused for a study on T cells of mothers and their children. That source reports: Donors comprised three healthy Caucasian mothers plus their six children. In the second PCR, M1S primer introduced barcodes and 2-4 random bases. The TCR beta CDR3 read count exceeded 10 million for each mother and was about 3.1 million for each child.

Sequenced sample: blood. This rearrangement joins TRBV20-1 to TRBJ2-5, with 11 bases fitting TRBD2. This TCR came from a boy aged 5-17 years in good health. The CDR3 reads CSASPSGRLETQYF. CDR3 sequence (DNA): TGCAGTGCTAGCCCTAGCGGGAGGTTGGAGACCCAGTACTTC.